This TCR beta chain was sequenced in a study of T cells after yellow fever vaccination. Study results and caveats: Clones from primary vaccination mostly reappeared after the booster (around 97% CD4, around 90% CD8). A limited proportion of clonotypes was detected within both the CD4 and CD8 compartments.

This clonotype was found a few times. What it binds is not known. Generation of TCR cDNA used 5'RACE template switching (which added a universal primer site and UMIs). TCRdb redid the calling of the 5' RACE reads with MiXCR, one entry per CDR3 protein. This table has about 400,000 distinct CDR3 sequences, roughly 6.2% appearing once. This CDR3 is built from 18 residues. Germline trimming cut 0 bases from V and 7 bases from J; bases unmatched to any gene: 14. CDR1 and CDR2 from the germline V gene are DFQATT and SNEGSKA (reference sequence). This sample comprised PBMCs, obtained 5 days after the yellow fever booster vaccination. This sequence originates from a young man who received the YFV17D yellow fever vaccine. V and J are TRBV20-1 and TRBJ2-1, with TRBD2 matching over 11 bases. CDR3 sequence reads: CSARDLTSGSGGGNEQFF. The CDR3 DNA sequence: TGCAGTGCTAGAGATCTTACTAGCGGGAGTGGAGGGGGGAATGAGCAGTTCTTC.